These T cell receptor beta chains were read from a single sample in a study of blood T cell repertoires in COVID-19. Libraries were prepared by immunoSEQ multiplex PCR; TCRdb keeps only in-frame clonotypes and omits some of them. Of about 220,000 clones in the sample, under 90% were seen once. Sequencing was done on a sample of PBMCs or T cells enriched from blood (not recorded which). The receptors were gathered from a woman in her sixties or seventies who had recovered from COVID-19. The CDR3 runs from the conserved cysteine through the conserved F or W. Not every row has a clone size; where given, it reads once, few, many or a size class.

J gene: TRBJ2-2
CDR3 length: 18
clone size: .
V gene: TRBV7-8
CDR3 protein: CASSAGLAGGLPVGELFF

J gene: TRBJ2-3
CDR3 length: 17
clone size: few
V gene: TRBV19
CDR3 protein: CASSIALLGGSTDTQYF

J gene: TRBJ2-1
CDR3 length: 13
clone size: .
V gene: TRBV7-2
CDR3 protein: CASSWTDYNEQFF

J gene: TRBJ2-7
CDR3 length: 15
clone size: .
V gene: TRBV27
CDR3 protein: CASSRATTGGYEQYF

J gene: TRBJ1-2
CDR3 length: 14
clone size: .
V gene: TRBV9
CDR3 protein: CASSVGSGLYGYTF

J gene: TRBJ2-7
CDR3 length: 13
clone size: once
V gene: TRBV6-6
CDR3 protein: CASSTANEGEQYF

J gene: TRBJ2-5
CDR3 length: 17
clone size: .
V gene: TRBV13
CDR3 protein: CASSLNLAGGFGGTQYF

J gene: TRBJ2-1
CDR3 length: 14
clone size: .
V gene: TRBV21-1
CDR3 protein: CASPIGTTYNEQFF

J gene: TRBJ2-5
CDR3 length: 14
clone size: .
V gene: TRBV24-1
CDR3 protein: CATSDSGQKETQYF

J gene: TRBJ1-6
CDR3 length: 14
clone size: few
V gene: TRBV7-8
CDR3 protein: CASSLGGGNSPLHF

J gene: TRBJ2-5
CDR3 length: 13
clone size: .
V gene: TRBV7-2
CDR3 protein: CASSLVPGETQYF

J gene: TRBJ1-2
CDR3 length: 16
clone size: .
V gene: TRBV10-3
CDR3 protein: CAISATTGTYDYGYTF

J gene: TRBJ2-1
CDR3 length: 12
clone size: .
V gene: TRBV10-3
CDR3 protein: CAISWQGHEQFF

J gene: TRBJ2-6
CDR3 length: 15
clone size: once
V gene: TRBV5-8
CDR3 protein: CASSFYNSGANVLTF

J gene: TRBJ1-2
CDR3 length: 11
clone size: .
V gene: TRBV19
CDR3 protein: CASKTDSRLVF

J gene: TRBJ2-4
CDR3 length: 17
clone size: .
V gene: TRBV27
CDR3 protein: CASSLWSDGLAKNIQYF

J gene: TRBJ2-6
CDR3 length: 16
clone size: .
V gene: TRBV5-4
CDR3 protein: CAGTGGLSSGANVLTF

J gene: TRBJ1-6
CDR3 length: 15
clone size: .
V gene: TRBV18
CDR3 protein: CASSPIGTENSPLHF

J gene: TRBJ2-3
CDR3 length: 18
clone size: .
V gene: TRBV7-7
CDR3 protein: CASSLRPRDLALPDTQYF

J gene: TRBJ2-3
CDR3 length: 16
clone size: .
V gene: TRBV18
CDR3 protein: CASSPPTGGGTDTQYF

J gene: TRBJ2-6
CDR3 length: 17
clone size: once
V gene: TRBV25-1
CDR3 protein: CASSPGTPGSGANVLTF

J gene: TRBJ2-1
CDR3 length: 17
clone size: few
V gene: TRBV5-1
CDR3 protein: CASSTTSGGATYNEQFF

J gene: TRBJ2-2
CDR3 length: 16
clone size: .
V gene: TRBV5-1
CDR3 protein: CASSLNSGGNTGELFF

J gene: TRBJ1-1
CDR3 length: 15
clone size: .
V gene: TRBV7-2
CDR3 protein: CASSLGTGTNTEAFF

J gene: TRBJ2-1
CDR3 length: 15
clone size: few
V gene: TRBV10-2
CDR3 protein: CASSARGLAGREQFF

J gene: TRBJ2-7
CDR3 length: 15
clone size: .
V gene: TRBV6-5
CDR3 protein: CASSYRSPGTYEQYF

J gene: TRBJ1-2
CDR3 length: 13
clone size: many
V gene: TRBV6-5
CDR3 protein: CASRQTPNYGYTF